One and the same sample provided the 24 T cell receptor beta chains below, sequenced in a study of cytomegalovirus exposure and HLA in healthy donors. The PCR was carried out with 60 Vbeta primers and 13 Jbeta primers. The repertoire was sequenced with immunoSEQ multiplex PCR; TCRdb's copy has only in-frame clones and lacks some. The repertoire holds roughly 120,000 clones, with 15% as singletons. Sample: PBMCs. The receptors come from a woman under 30 in good health and CMV-seronegative.

This clone has only a few counts. The chain couples TRBV18 to TRBJ2-6; D unclear. Germline assignment: CDR1 KGHSH and CDR2 LQKENI. The CDR3 loop spans 14 amino acids. The V end was cut by 7 bases, the J end by 1 base, with 8 bases between. This CDR3 reads CASCALSGANVLTF. The DNA of the CDR3 is TGTGCCAGCTGCGCTCTTTCTGGGGCCAACGTCCTGACTTTC.

This clone was seen a few times. The chain carries TRBV28 and TRBJ2-5; TRBD1 is a possible D gene (6 bases). The CDR3 is 15 residues long. The V and J ends lost 6 bases and 5 bases respectively, with 19 bases between them. Germline CDR1 is MDHEN and CDR2 is SYDVKM. The CDR3 region is CASRGGRPQGETQYF. The CDR3 nucleotides read TGTGCCAGCAGGGGCGGACGTCCCCAGGGGGAGACCCAGTACTTC. The whole variable domain, remainder taken from reference TRBV28 and TRBJ2-5, is DVKVTQSSRYLVKRTGEKVFLECVQDMDHENMFWYRQDPGLGLRLIYFSYDVKMKEKGDIPEGYSVSREKKERFSLILESASTNQTSMYLCASRGGRPQGETQYFGPGTRLLVL.

The chain links TRBV7-3 to TRBJ2-1; 7 nucleotides match TRBD1. This CDR3 comprises 15 residues. CDR1 and CDR2 from the germline V gene are SGHTA and FQGTGA. Germline trimming cut 4 bases from V and 9 bases from J; bases unmatched to any gene: 12. CDR3 residues: CASSSAPTGSSEQFF. Written as DNA, the CDR3 is TGTGCCAGCAGCTCAGCCCCGACAGGGTCAAGTGAGCAGTTCTTC. Full variable domain (outside the CDR3, taken from reference TRBV7-3 and TRBJ2-1): GAGVSQTPSNKVTEKGKYVELRCDPISGHTALYWYRQSLGQGPEFLIYFQGTGAADDSGLPNDRFFAVRPEGSVSTLKIQRTERGDSAVYLCASSSAPTGSSEQFFGPGTRLTVL.

The rearrangement joins TRBV2 to TRBJ2-1; 7 positions match TRBD2. V gave up 6 bases and J gave up 5 bases; unmatched junction bases: 4. CDR1 SNHLY and CDR2 FYNNEI come from the germline V gene. The length of the CDR3 is 13 residues. CDR3 nucleotides: TGTGCCAGCAGGGGCGGGAGCAACAATGAGCAGTTCTTC. It is translated as CASRGGSNNEQFF.

This clone has only a few counts. The chain couples TRBV5-4 to TRBJ2-3; the match to TRBD2 covers 8 bases. The CDR3 totals 15 residues. The ends lost 0 bases at V and 2 bases at J; junction bases unmatched: 2. CDR1 and CDR2 (germline): SGHNT, YYREEE (reference sequence). CDR3 DNA: TGTGCCAGCAGCTTGGATAGCGGGAACACAGATACGCAGTATTTT. Protein sequence: CASSLDSGNTDTQYF. The variable domain in full, completed from reference TRBV5-4 and TRBJ2-3, reads ETGVTQSPTHLIKTRGQQVTLRCSSQSGHNTVSWYQQALGQGPQFIFQYYREEENGRGNFPPRFSGLQFPNYSSELNVNALELDDSALYLCASSLDSGNTDTQYFGPGTRLTVL.

The sample holds a few counts of this clone. The V gene is TRBV5-6, the J gene TRBJ2-1; 9 bases agree with TRBD2. CDR1 is SGHDT and CDR2 is YYEEEE in the germline V gene. J was trimmed by 0 bases and V by 0 bases; bases with no gene match: 7. This CDR3 has 18 residues. The CDR3 DNA reads as TGTGCCAGCAGCTTGGTATTTCTAGCGGGACGCTCCTACAATGAGCAGTTCTTC. Protein sequence: CASSLVFLAGRSYNEQFF.

This chain links TRBV18 with TRBJ1-1; 8 nucleotides agree with TRBD1. V lost 6 bases to trimming and J lost 4 bases; unmatched junction nucleotides: 4. Germline CDR1 reads KGHSH; CDR2 reads LQKENI. This CDR3 has 13 residues. CDR3 coding DNA: TGTGCCAGCTCCGGACAGGGAGGCACTGAAGCTTTCTTT. As protein: CASSGQGGTEAFF. Complete variable domain (other parts from reference TRBV18 and TRBJ1-1): NAGVMQNPRHLVRRRGQEARLRCSPMKGHSHVYWYRQLPEEGLKFMVYLQKENIIDESGMPKERFSAEFPKEGPSILRIQQVVRGDSAAYFCASSGQGGTEAFFGQGTRLTVV.

The V and J genes are TRBV7-2 and TRBJ2-5; no clear D gene. The CDR3 consists of 11 residues. Germline assignment: CDR1 SGHTA and CDR2 FQGNSA. Between the trimmed V and J ends, which lost 5 bases and 3 bases, there was a span of 4 bases. CDR3 sequence (DNA): TGTGCCAGCAGCGCTAAAGAGACCCAGTACTTC. The encoded protein is CASSAKETQYF.

Only a few counts were recorded for this clone. This chain joins TRBV5-4 and TRBJ1-2; D remains ambiguous. The germline gives CDR1 SGHNT, CDR2 YYREEE (reference sequence). This CDR3 region has 11 residues. Trimming removed 4 bases at V and 11 bases at J, with 12 bases between. CDR3 in amino acids: CASSATGTYTF. Written as DNA, the CDR3 is TGTGCCAGCAGCGCCACGGGTACTTACACCTTC.

The rearrangement joins TRBV19 to TRBJ1-5; TRBD1 aligns across 8 bases. V gave up 6 bases and J gave up 5 bases; unmatched junction bases: 6. This CDR3 spans 14 amino acids. From germline, CDR1 is LNHDA and CDR2 SQIVND (reference sequence). CDR3 bases: TGTGCCAGTAGGCTGACAGGGGCGGATCAGCCCCAGCATTTT. It encodes CASRLTGADQPQHF.

Many counts were recorded for this clone. J is TRBJ2-5 and V is TRBV5-1; 8 bases line up with TRBD2. The junction had 6 bases not matched to a gene; V was cut back by 4 bases and J by 1 base. The CDR3 extends over 15 amino acids. Per the germline V gene, CDR1 is SGHRS and CDR2 is YFSETQ. The CDR3 DNA follows: TGCGCCAGCAGCCTGAAACTAGCGGCCCAAGAGACCCAGTACTTC. Residues: CASSLKLAAQETQYF.

This clone has only a few counts. This chain links TRBV29-1 with TRBJ1-1, with TRBD1 matching 7 bases. V trimming: 7 bases; J trimming: 10 bases; junction bases outside the gene matches: 15. This CDR3 spans 13 amino acids. Germline CDR1 SQVTM, CDR2 ANQGSEA. The CDR3 is CSARGRDSFLAFF. The CDR3 DNA reads TGCAGCGCTAGAGGTAGGGACAGCTTTCTAGCTTTCTTT.

The V and J genes are TRBV27 and TRBJ1-5, with D maybe TRBD1 (6 bases). Germline CDR1 reads MNHEY; CDR2 reads SMNVEV (reference sequence). Trimming took off 4 bases at V and 10 bases at J, with 14 bases between the two ends. The CDR3 has 13 amino acids. As DNA, the CDR3 is TGTGCCAGCAGTTCGACAGGAACAAGACCCCAGCATTTT. Protein sequence: CASSSTGTRPQHF.

This clone was seen only a few times. J is TRBJ2-7 and V is TRBV11-1, with D maybe TRBD1 (6 bases). There are 14 residues in the CDR3. With 5 bases removed from V and 5 bases from J, the gap between germline ends came to 16 bases. Germline-derived CDR1 and CDR2 are SGHAT and FQDESV (reference sequence). As DNA, the CDR3 is TGTGCCAGCAGCCTTCCACAGGGAATCCACGAGCAGTACTTC. Its protein product is CASSLPQGIHEQYF.

This clone has only a few counts. The rearrangement joins TRBV5-8 to TRBJ2-5; TRBD2 matches at 7 bases. J lost 4 bases, V lost 2 bases, and 8 bases had no gene match. The CDR3 has 15 amino acids. Germline V gene lookup returns CDR1 SGHTS and CDR2 YDEGEE. CDR3 nucleotide sequence: TGTGCCAGCAGCTTAGCGGGGACTCCCTCAGAGACCCAGTACTTC. Translation gives CASSLAGTPSETQYF.

The chain links TRBV27 to TRBJ1-4; tentative D call: TRBD1 (6 bases). The CDR3 has 15 residues. Per the germline V gene, CDR1 is MNHEY and CDR2 is SMNVEV (reference sequence). V was pared by 5 bases and J by 10 bases, with 20 bases between. The CDR3, as DNA: TGTGCCAGCAGTCCCCGATCTGAACGAGGGGGAAAACTGTTTTTT. Its translation is CASSPRSERGGKLFF.

This sequence joins TRBV5-1 and TRBJ2-2, with TRBD2 matching 15 bases. Germline V gene sequence: CDR1 SGHRS, CDR2 YFSETQ. Trimming at V came to 4 bases and at J to 7 bases, leaving 8 bases not matched to a gene. The CDR3 is made up of 17 amino acids. The CDR3 is CASSTYRTSGRGGELFF. In DNA form, the CDR3 reads TGCGCCAGCAGCACTTACCGGACTAGCGGGAGGGGCGGGGAGCTGTTTTTT.

The V call is TRBV10-3, the J call TRBJ1-5, with TRBD1 matching over 11 bases. This CDR3 spans 14 amino acids. Losses at the gene ends were 10 bases for V and 7 bases for J; bases not matched to a gene: 9. Germline V gives CDR1 ENHRY, CDR2 SYGVKD. Written as DNA, the CDR3 is TGTGCCACCTGGACAGGGGGCCAGGGGCAGCCCCAGCATTTT. Translation gives CATWTGGQGQPQHF.

There are a few counts of this clone. This chain links TRBV11-2 with TRBJ1-5; TRBD1 might be the D (5 bases). CDR1 SGHAT and CDR2 FQNNGV come from the germline V gene. The CDR3 runs to 14 residues. V lost 3 bases to trimming and J lost 3 bases, with 9 bases between them. CDR3 nucleotide sequence: TGTGCCAGCAGCTTGGGAGGGGACAATCAGCCCCAGCATTTT. Amino acid sequence: CASSLGGDNQPQHF.

This chain links TRBV9 with TRBJ2-7; 7 positions match TRBD2. The ends lost 0 bases at V and 6 bases at J; junction bases unmatched: 9. CDR3 size: 15 residues. The germline gives CDR1 SGDLS, CDR2 YYNGEE. CDR3 DNA sequence: TGTGCCAGCAGCGTAGACGGAGGGAGGGCCGGCGAGCAGTACTTC. Its protein is CASSVDGGRAGEQYF.

This clone was picked up a small number of times. The identical CDR3 is also encoded by other nucleotide sequences in the sample. This chain links TRBV29-1 with TRBJ2-1; 10 nucleotides line up with TRBD2. The germline CDR1 and CDR2 sequences are SQVTM and ANQGSEA. The CDR3 is made up of 15 amino acids. The V segment lost 3 bases and the J segment 6 bases; nucleotides outside the gene matches: 8. The CDR3 DNA follows: TGCAGCGTTGAGGGCGGGACTAGCGCCTCCAATGAGCAGTTCTTC. This sequence encodes CSVEGGTSASNEQFF.

In its sample, this clone was seen a few times. This chain joins TRBV6-1 and TRBJ2-7, with TRBD2 identical over 9 bases. This CDR3 has 15 residues. After removal of 1 base from V and 3 bases from J, the junction contained 4 bases not matched to a gene. The germline V gene encodes CDR1 MNHNS and CDR2 SASEGT. The CDR3 sequence is CASSEVLAGVYEQYF. In DNA, the CDR3 is TGTGCCAGCAGTGAAGTGTTAGCGGGAGTCTACGAGCAGTACTTC.

This clone was observed a handful of times. This chain joins TRBV2 and TRBJ2-3; 7 positions agree with TRBD2. Germline assignment: CDR1 SNHLY and CDR2 FYNNEI. The trim removed 5 bases at V and 2 bases at J, leaving 1 base unmatched. The CDR3 length is 13 residues. CDR3 coding DNA: TGTGCCAGCAGTCGGGACTACACAGATACGCAGTATTTT. The encoded protein is CASSRDYTDTQYF.

The V gene is TRBV29-1, the J gene TRBJ1-4; a possible D gene is TRBD1 (6 bases). There are 12 residues in the CDR3. Deletions cut 4 bases from V and 8 bases from J, with 11 bases between. Germline lookup yields CDR1 SQVTM and CDR2 ANQGSEA. CDR3 DNA: TGCAGCGTTGCCAGGGGAGGGGAAAAACTGTTTTTT. Protein: CSVARGGEKLFF.